This TCR beta chain stems from a study of blood T cell repertoires in COVID-19. About the research overall: Both acute and convalescent COVID-19 samples were obtained from the United States, Italy and Spain. From T cells, B-cell-depleted T cells, or PBMCs came the material, which was cDNA or gDNA.

CDR3 length equals 16 residues. CDR1 is SGHDN and CDR2 is FVKESK in the germline V gene. Trimming removed 0 bases from V and 0 bases from J, with 11 bases in between. Original analysis: From reference gene primer amplification, estimates of nucleated cell counts were derived. This table comes from immunoSEQ multiplex PCR, and its TCRdb copy is limited to in-frame clones, with some not included. The V and J calls and the clone size are those of that table, but D and trimming were determined from the DNA. This sample carries 95,000 or so clones, approximately 80% of them seen once, and the ten largest clones take 24%.

This rearrangement joins TRBV14 to TRBJ2-5; possible D gene TRBD1, 6 bases. The sample taken for sequencing was peripheral blood. This clonotype was sampled from a human donor in a cohort sampled during active COVID-19. The CDR3 is CASSQEGGSYQETQYF. The DNA of the CDR3 is TGTGCCAGCAGCCAAGAAGGGGGATCGTACCAAGAGACCCAGTACTTC.